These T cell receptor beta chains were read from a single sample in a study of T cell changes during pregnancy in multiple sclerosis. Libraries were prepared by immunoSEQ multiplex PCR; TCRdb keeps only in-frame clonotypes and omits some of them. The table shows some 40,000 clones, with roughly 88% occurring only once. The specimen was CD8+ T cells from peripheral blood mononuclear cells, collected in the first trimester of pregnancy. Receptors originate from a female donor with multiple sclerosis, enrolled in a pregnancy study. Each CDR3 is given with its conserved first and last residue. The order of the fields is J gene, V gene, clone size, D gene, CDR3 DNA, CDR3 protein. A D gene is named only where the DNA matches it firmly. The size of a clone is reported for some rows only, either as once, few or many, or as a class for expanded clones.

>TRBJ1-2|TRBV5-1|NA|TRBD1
TGCGCCAGCAGCTTGAGGTCCGGGGACAGCTATGGCTACACCTTC
CASSLRSGDSYGYTF
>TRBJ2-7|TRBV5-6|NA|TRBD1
TGTGCCAGCAGCGTTCCGGGACAGGGGGCCCACGAGCAGTACTTC
CASSVPGQGAHEQYF
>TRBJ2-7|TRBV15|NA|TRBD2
TGTGCCACCAGCAACCTCCCGGGAGGCCGGTACGAGCAGTACTTC
CATSNLPGGRYEQYF
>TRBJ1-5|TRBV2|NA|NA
TGTGCCAGCAGTGAAGCGCCGGGTGGGGGGAATCAGCCCCAGCATTTT
CASSEAPGGGNQPQHF
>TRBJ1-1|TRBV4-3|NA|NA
TGCGCCAGCAGCCAAGATGGAGGTTCGGACACTGAAGCTTTCTTT
CASSQDGGSDTEAFF
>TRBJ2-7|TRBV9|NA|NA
TGTGCCAGCAGCCCGGGAGTAAAAGACTACGAGCAGTACTTC
CASSPGVKDYEQYF
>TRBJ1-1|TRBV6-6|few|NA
TGTGCCAGCAGTTACTCGCTCAGGGCGGACACTGAAGCTTTCTTT
CASSYSLRADTEAFF
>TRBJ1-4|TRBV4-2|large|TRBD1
TGTGCCAGCAGCCAAGAAGAGGGGGGACAGGGCCGTGAAAAACTGTTTTTT
CASSQEEGGQGREKLFF
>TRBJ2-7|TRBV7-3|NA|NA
TGTGCCAGCAGCTTAACGTACCGACACCACTTCTACGAGCAGTACTTC
CASSLTYRHHFYEQYF
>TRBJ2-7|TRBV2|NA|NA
TGTGCCAGCAGTGAATTGGCGGGCTACGAGCAGTACTTC
CASSELAGYEQYF
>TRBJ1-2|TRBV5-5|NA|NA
TGTGCCAGCAGCCCCACTGACAGAAGCTACACCTTC
CASSPTDRSYTF
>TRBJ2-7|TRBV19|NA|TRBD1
TGTGCCAGTAGCCGGGACAGGGGGAACTCCTACGAGCAGTACTTC
CASSRDRGNSYEQYF
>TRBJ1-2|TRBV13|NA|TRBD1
TGTGCCAGCAGCCAGATGACAGGGGAGTCTGGCTACACCTTC
CASSQMTGESGYTF
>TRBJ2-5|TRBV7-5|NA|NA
TGTGTCAGAAGCCATACTAGCGGGGGGGCGTGGAAAGAGACCCAGTACTTC
CVRSHTSGGAWKETQYF
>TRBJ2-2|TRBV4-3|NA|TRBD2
TGCGCCAGCAGCCCAAGACTAGCGGGGGGTCCCGGGGAGCTGTTTTTT
CASSPRLAGGPGELFF
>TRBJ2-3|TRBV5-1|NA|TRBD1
TGCGCCAGCAGGGGGGGGACAGGGGGCACAGATACGCAGTATTTT
CASRGGTGGTDTQYF
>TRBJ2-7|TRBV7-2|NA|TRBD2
TGTGCCAGCAGCCCAAGTAATGCGGGGGGGCCGTACGAGCAGTACTTC
CASSPSNAGGPYEQYF
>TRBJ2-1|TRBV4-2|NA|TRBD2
TGTGCCAGCAGCCAATGGGACGGGGGGGCCCAGGGGGAGCAGTTCTTC
CASSQWDGGAQGEQFF
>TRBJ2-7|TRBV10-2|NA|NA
TGCGCCAGCCTCCACGGGGAGCAGTACTTC
CASLHGEQYF
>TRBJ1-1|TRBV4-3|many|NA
TGCGCCAGCAGCCAATTGGACAAGGGGGACACTGAAGCTTTCTTT
CASSQLDKGDTEAFF
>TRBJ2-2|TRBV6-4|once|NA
TGTGCCAGCAGCCAGGACACGACGAACACCGGGGAGCTGTTTTTT
CASSQDTTNTGELFF
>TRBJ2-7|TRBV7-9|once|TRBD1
TGTGCCAGCAGCCTAAGACAGGGCAGCTCCTACGAGCAGTACTTC
CASSLRQGSSYEQYF
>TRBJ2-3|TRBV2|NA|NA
TGTGCCAGTTCGGGGGGCGGCACAGATACGCAGTATTTT
CASSGGGTDTQYF
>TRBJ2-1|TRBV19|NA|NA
TGTGCCAGTAGTATCGGCGGGACGTACAATGAGCAGTTCTTC
CASSIGGTYNEQFF
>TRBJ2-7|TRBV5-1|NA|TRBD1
TGCGCCAGCAGCGACAGGGGGGGTGGCAACGAGCAGTACTTC
CASSDRGGGNEQYF
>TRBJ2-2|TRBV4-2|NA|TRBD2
TGTGCCAGCAGCCATCGTATACGGACTAGCGGGGGGGCCATCACCGGGGAGCTGTTTTTT
CASSHRIRTSGGAITGELFF
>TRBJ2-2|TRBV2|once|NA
TGTGCCAGCAGTGCTTGGGCAAACACCGGGGAGCTGTTTTTT
CASSAWANTGELFF
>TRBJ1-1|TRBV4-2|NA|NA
TGTGCCAGCGGAGGAGGGGTTGAAGCTTTCTTT
CASGGGVEAFF
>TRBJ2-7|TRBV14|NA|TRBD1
TGTGCCAGCAGCCAAGTCGACAGGGTTTACTACGAGCAGTACTTC
CASSQVDRVYYEQYF
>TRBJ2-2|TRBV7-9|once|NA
TGTGCCAGCAGCCCTAGGAATGCCGGGGAGCTGTTTTTT
CASSPRNAGELFF
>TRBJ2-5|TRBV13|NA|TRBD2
TGTGCCAGCAGCTTAGAGGGTAGCGGGGGTGCGTACCAAGAGACCCAGTACTTC
CASSLEGSGGAYQETQYF
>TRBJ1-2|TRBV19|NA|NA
TGTGCCAGTAGTTCGGGAATTCGCTCCACCTTC
CASSSGIRSTF
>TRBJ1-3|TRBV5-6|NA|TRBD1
TGTGCCAGCAGCTTGCAACAGGGGAACACCATATATTTT
CASSLQQGNTIYF
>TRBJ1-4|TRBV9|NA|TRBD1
TGTGCCAGCAGCGTCCGAGGGGGCGTCGATGAAAAACTGTTTTTT
CASSVRGGVDEKLFF
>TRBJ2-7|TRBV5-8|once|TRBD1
TGTGCCAGCAGCTCGAAGGGACAGGTCTACGAGCAGTACTTC
CASSSKGQVYEQYF
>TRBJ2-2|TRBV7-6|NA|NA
TGTGCCAGCAGCTCGACAGGCGCGAACACCGGGGAGCTGTTTTTT
CASSSTGANTGELFF
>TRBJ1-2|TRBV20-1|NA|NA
TGCAGTGCTAGAAGCCTCTATGGCTACACCTTC
CSARSLYGYTF
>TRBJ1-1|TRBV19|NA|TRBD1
TGTGCCAGTACCCCGACAGGGACTGAAGCTTTCTTT
CASTPTGTEAFF
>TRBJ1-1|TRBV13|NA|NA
TGTGCCAGCAGACAGCGGGCTGGGATGAACACTGAAGCTTTCTTT
CASRQRAGMNTEAFF
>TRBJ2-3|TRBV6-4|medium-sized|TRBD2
TGTGCCAGCAGTGAGGGACTAGCCACAGATACGCAGTATTTT
CASSEGLATDTQYF
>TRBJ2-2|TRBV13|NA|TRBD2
TGTGCCAGCAGCCCCCCCCTAGCGGAGAACACCGGGGAGCTGTTTTTT
CASSPPLAENTGELFF
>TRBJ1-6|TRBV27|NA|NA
TGTGCCAGCAGTTCAGGGGTCTCACCCCTCCACTTT
CASSSGVSPLHF
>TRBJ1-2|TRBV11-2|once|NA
TGTGCCAGCAGCCCGGTAGGAGGCGGCTTCTATGGCTACACCTTC
CASSPVGGGFYGYTF
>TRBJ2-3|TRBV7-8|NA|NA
TGTGCCAGCAGCTTAGCGACGGGACACCCCACAGATACGCAGTATTTT
CASSLATGHPTDTQYF
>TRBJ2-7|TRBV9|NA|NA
TGTGCCAGCAGCGGGGGAGGGGGGAGTGCCTACGAGCAGTACTTC
CASSGGGGSAYEQYF
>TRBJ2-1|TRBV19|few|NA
TGTGCCAGTAGTATGGGAGCGGGTGAGCAGTTCTTC
CASSMGAGEQFF